This is a list of T cell receptor beta chains from one sample in a study of T cell repertoires in cytomegalovirus infection. Using its own MiXCR run on the reads, TCRdb lists one record per CDR3 protein. The profile covers 45,000 to 65,000 distinct CDR3 sequences, with around 19% appearing a single time and roughly 78% taken by the ten largest. Which antigens these TCRs recognize remains unknown. The sequences come from CD8+ T cells from cultured PBMCs, collected from culture after CMV antigen stimulation. These receptor sequences come from a human donor in good health (CMV status not recorded). Some clones in this sample may be carry-over from other donors' samples. Both conserved end residues are part of each CDR3. A D gene is named only where the DNA matches it firmly. A clone size is listed for some rows: how often the clone was seen (once, few, many), or a class if it is expanded.

clone size,V gene,D gene,J gene,CDR3 DNA,CDR3 protein
NA,TRBV5-1,NA,TRBJ2-1,TGCGCCAGCAGCTTAGATCTCACCAATGAGCAGTTCTTC,CASSLDLTNEQFF
once,TRBV7-9,NA,TRBJ1-6,TGTGCCAGCAGCATGGGACGGCAGCTCCACTTT,CASSMGRQLHF
NA,TRBV7-6,NA,TRBJ2-1,TGTGCCAGCAGCTTAGCCGGGACGCGAGGCGATGAGCAGTTCTTC,CASSLAGTRGDEQFF
few,TRBV6-6,TRBD1,TRBJ2-1,TGTGCCAGCAGTTACGCCGAAACAGGGGGGAATGAGCAGTTCTTC,CASSYAETGGNEQFF
NA,TRBV11-2,NA,TRBJ2-7,TGTGCCAGCAGCTTGCTATCGGGACTCAAACACTACGAGCAGTACTTC,CASSLLSGLKHYEQYF
few,TRBV6-2/TRBV6-3,NA,TRBJ2-7,TGTGCCAGCAGTTACTCTTGGGGAACGGACGAGCAGTACTTC,CASSYSWGTDEQYF
NA,TRBV5-6,TRBD1,TRBJ2-1,TGTGCCAGCAGCTTCGGGACAGGGGATCATGAGCAGTTCTTC,CASSFGTGDHEQFF
NA,TRBV7-6,TRBD2,TRBJ2-3,TGTGCCAGCAGCTCAAGGCGGGGGGGACCAGACACAGATACGCAGTATTTT,CASSSRRGGPDTDTQYF
few,TRBV12-3/TRBV12-4,NA,TRBJ2-7,TGTGCCAGCAGTTTAATGGACGAGCAGTACTTC,CASSLMDEQYF
few,TRBV24-1,NA,TRBJ2-2,TGTGCCACCGAGGGAACCGGGGAGCTGTTTTTT,CATEGTGELFF
NA,TRBV6-8,NA,TRBJ2-5,TGTGCCAGCAGATCCGGGACTTTAGCATGGGAGACCCAGTACTTC,CASRSGTLAWETQYF
NA,TRBV14,NA,TRBJ1-1,TGTGCCAGCAGCGAGGAGTACGGGGACTATGAAGCTTTCTTT,CASSEEYGDYEAFF
few,TRBV25-1,NA,TRBJ1-2,TGTGCCAGCAGTGGTGCGAACCCCCGGGACTGGGCCTATGGCTACACCTTC,CASSGANPRDWAYGYTF
few,TRBV6-2/TRBV6-3,TRBD1,TRBJ2-7,TGTGCCAGCCTTAAGAGGACAGGGAAGGGCGAGCAGTACTTC,CASLKRTGKGEQYF
NA,TRBV4-3,TRBD2,TRBJ2-1,TGCGCCAGCAGCCAAGGTCGAACTAGCGGTAGCTCCTACAATGAGCAGTTCTTC,CASSQGRTSGSSYNEQFF
few,TRBV12-3/TRBV12-4,NA,TRBJ1-5,TGTGCCAGCAGCCCGGTTGGCCAGCCCCAGCATTTT,CASSPVGQPQHF
NA,TRBV7-6,NA,TRBJ2-1,TGTGCCAGCAACTTTTTCGATGAGCAGTTCTTC,CASNFFDEQFF
NA,TRBV7-9,NA,TRBJ1-1,TGTGCCAGCAGCTGGAGGGAACAGGAGAATGCTTTCTTT,CASSWREQENAFF
few,TRBV7-2,NA,TRBJ1-5,TGTGCCAGCAGCCCCGGAGGGGGATTCAATCAGCCCCAGCATTTT,CASSPGGGFNQPQHF
NA,TRBV7-9,NA,TRBJ1-2,TGTGCCAGCAGCTCGAAACAGAACTATGGCTACACCTTC,CASSSKQNYGYTF
few,TRBV6-1,NA,TRBJ1-2,TGTGCCAGCAGTGAATTGGACGGGGCAGGGTGGGACTATGGCTACACCTTC,CASSELDGAGWDYGYTF
many,TRBV7-2,NA,TRBJ2-2,TGTGCCAGCAGCTTCGGACCTAACACCGGGGAGCTGTTTTTT,CASSFGPNTGELFF
NA,TRBV11-2,NA,TRBJ2-3,TGTGCCAGCAGCTTTCCGAACACAGATACGCAGTATTTT,CASSFPNTDTQYF
NA,TRBV12-3/TRBV12-4,NA,TRBJ1-1,TGTGCCAGCAGTCCTGGCCGGGGAGGCACTGAAGCTTTCTTT,CASSPGRGGTEAFF
NA,TRBV15,NA,TRBJ2-5,TGTGCCACCAGCAGCCAGGGGGGGGAAGAGACCCAGTACTTC,CATSSQGGEETQYF
NA,TRBV7-2,NA,TRBJ2-7,TGTGCCAGCACCGGACAGTCCTACGAGCAGTACTTC,CASTGQSYEQYF
few,TRBV7-6,NA,TRBJ2-3,TGTGCCAGCAGCTTAGAGACAGGAGGTTCCACAGATACGCAGTATTTT,CASSLETGGSTDTQYF
many,TRBV7-8,NA,TRBJ1-2,TGTGCCAGCAGCTTAGTACGGGGATCTAACTATGGCTACACCTTC,CASSLVRGSNYGYTF
NA,TRBV12-3/TRBV12-4,TRBD1,TRBJ2-3,TGTGCCAGCAGTTCCGGGACAGTGGGTTTGGATACGCAGTATTTT,CASSSGTVGLDTQYF
NA,TRBV27,NA,TRBJ1-1,TGTGCCAGCATCCCACTACAGGGGAACACTGAAGCTTTCTTT,CASIPLQGNTEAFF
few,TRBV7-9,NA,TRBJ2-3,TGTGCCAGCAGCTTAATCGGGGGGCCTGGAGATACGCAGTATTTT,CASSLIGGPGDTQYF
few,TRBV7-8,TRBD1,TRBJ1-2,TGTGCCAGCGGCCCCTCGACAGGGGAGGTCCATGGCTACACCTTC,CASGPSTGEVHGYTF
few,TRBV7-6,NA,TRBJ1-5,TGTGCCAGCAGCCGATACAGAGATCAGCCCCAGCATTTT,CASSRYRDQPQHF
NA,TRBV4-1,TRBD1,TRBJ1-5,TGCGCCAGCAGCCAAGAGGGGACCGGGACAGGGTATCAGCCCCAGCATTTT,CASSQEGTGTGYQPQHF
NA,TRBV28,TRBD2,TRBJ2-4,TGTGCCAGCCGTCTAGCGGGGGGCCTCGGAAACAGTCAGTACTTC,CASRLAGGLGNSQYF
many,TRBV7-8,NA,TRBJ2-1,TGTGCCAGCTCCGGAGGGAATGAGCAGTTCTTC,CASSGGNEQFF
many,TRBV7-9,TRBD1,TRBJ1-4,TGTGCCAGCAGCTTTCAAGACAGGGGGCCTCGGAGGGGGTCTGAAAAACTGTTTTTT,CASSFQDRGPRRGSEKLFF
NA,TRBV7-6,TRBD1,TRBJ2-2,TGTGCCAGCAGCCGGGACAGAACGAACACCGGGGAGCTGTTTTTT,CASSRDRTNTGELFF
NA,TRBV2,NA,TRBJ1-4,TGTGCCAGCAGCTTCCATCCAACTAATGAAAAACTGTTTTTT,CASSFHPTNEKLFF
few,TRBV6-2/TRBV6-3,TRBD1,TRBJ2-7,TGTGCCAGCAGCCCCGCGGACAGGGGGCCACTCGAGCAGTACTTC,CASSPADRGPLEQYF
few,TRBV5-6,NA,TRBJ2-2,TGTGCCAGCAGCTTGGGCGGAACCACACTCGGGGAGCTGTTTTTT,CASSLGGTTLGELFF
few,TRBV28,TRBD1,TRBJ2-5,TGTGCCAGCAGCACCGCGGGACAGGGGGGTCATGGGACCCAGTACTTC,CASSTAGQGGHGTQYF
few,TRBV4-3,NA,TRBJ1-1,TGCGCCAGCACCCTGACGCGGGAAATGGGCACTGAAGCTTTCTTT,CASTLTREMGTEAFF
few,TRBV30,NA,TRBJ1-4,TGTGCCGGAGATGCAACTAATGAAAAACTGTTTTTT,CAGDATNEKLFF
few,TRBV6-2/TRBV6-3,NA,TRBJ2-7,TGTGCCAGCAGTTACCGAGTCCTATTCTACGAGCAGTACTTC,CASSYRVLFYEQYF
NA,TRBV7-8,NA,TRBJ1-5,TGTGCCAGCAGCTTATGGGGCGGTCAGCCCCAGCATTTT,CASSLWGGQPQHF
few,TRBV11-2,NA,TRBJ2-7,TGTGCCAGCAGCTTAGAGGGGACCCCCTACGAGCAGTACTTC,CASSLEGTPYEQYF
NA,TRBV7-8,NA,TRBJ2-5,TGTGCCAGCAGCTTGGAGGCTTCAGAAGGTGGAGAGACCCAGTACTTC,CASSLEASEGGETQYF
NA,TRBV4-1,NA,TRBJ1-1,TGCGCCAGCAGCCAAGATCCGGCCATGAACACTGAAGCTTTCTTT,CASSQDPAMNTEAFF
many,TRBV7-2,TRBD1,TRBJ1-2,TGTGCCAGCAGCCGGGGACAGGGGAATTATGGCTACACCTTC,CASSRGQGNYGYTF
NA,TRBV6-2/TRBV6-3,TRBD2,TRBJ2-1,TGTGCCAGCAGTTACTCCGCTAGCGGGGGAGATCATTACAATGAGCAGTTCTTC,CASSYSASGGDHYNEQFF
few,TRBV7-2,TRBD2,TRBJ2-3,TGTGCCAGCAGCTTAGGGGCCGGGGGGGCAACAGATACGCAGTATTTT,CASSLGAGGATDTQYF
NA,TRBV20-1,NA,TRBJ1-3,TGCAGTGCTCCCAGGGACGGAAACACCATATATTTT,CSAPRDGNTIYF